The clone carrying this T cell receptor beta chain was counted only a few times. Its antigen is unknown. The data originate from a study of T-cell reconstitution after alpha-beta-depleted transplantation in children. The germline V gene encodes CDR1 DFQATT and CDR2 SNEGSKA (reference sequence). V was pared by 4 bases and J by 10 bases, with 10 bases between. The CDR3 is 11 residues long. Construction of the TCRbeta library involved unique molecular identifiers. Via MiXCR, TCRdb re-called the PCR reads, giving one row per CDR3 protein. The repertoire holds 800,000 to 1,000,000 distinct CDR3 sequences, with 25% to 35% as singletons. Findings and caveats of the study: By one year post-transplant, T-cell counts and diversity largely arose from T cells that were newly produced. Day-60 TCRbeta diversity that was high in some patients was derived from surviving recipient T cells and thymic progenitors. About two months after transplant, alpha-beta T cells reportedly came from several hundred expanded graft clones.

The chain combines TRBV20-1 with TRBJ2-2; D gene unclear. This TCR came from a boy younger than two who had a stem cell transplant for SCID, so the T cells may come from the graft donor. The sequenced sample was PBMCs, mostly from graft donor cells, obtained 360 days after TCRalphabeta/CD19-depleted stem cell transplant. CDR3 region: CSAIVREELFF. The CDR3 DNA follows: TGCAGTGCTATCGTAAGGGAGGAGCTGTTTTTT.